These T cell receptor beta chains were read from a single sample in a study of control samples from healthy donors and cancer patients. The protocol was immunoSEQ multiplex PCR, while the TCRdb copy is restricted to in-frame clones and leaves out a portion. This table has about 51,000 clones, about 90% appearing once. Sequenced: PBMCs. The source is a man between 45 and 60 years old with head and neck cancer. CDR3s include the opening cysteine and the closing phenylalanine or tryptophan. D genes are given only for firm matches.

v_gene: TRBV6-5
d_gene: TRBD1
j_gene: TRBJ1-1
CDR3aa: CASSRDRGVNTEAFF

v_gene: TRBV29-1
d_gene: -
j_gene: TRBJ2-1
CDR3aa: CSVEEVSYNEQFF

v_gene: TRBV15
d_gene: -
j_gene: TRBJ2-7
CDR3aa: CATSRDEGPYEQYF

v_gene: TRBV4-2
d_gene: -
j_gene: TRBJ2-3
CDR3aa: CASSRGSDTQYF

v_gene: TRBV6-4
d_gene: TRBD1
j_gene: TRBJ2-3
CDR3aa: CASSDSTGGADTQYF

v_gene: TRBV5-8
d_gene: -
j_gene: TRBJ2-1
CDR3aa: CASSLGARDEQFF

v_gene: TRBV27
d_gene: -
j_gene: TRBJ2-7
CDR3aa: CASFSSSYEQYF

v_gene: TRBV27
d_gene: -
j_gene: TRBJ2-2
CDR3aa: CASSFHTGELFF

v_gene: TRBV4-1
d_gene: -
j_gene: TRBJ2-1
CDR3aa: CASSPPSNEQFF

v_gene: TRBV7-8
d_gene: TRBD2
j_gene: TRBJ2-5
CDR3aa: CASRKGASGGTQETQYF

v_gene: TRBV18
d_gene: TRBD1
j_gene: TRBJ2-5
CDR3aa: CASSLGQVQETQYF

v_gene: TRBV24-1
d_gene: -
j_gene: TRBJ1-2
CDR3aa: CATSDSPGRAYYGYTF

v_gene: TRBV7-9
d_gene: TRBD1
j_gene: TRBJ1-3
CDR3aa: CASSSPPGGRGNTIYF

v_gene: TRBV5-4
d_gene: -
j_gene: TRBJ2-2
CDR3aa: CASSRVRNTGELFF

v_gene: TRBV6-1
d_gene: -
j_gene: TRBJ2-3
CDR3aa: CASSEWLDDTQYF

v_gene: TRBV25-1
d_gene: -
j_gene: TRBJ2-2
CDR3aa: CASSPPETGNTGELFF

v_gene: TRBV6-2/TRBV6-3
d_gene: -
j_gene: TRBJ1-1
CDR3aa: CASSYSLGGRNTEAFF

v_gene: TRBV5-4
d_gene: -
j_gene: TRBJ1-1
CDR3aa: CAARGETEAFF

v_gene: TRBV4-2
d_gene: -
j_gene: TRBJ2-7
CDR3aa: CASSQVPNYEQYF

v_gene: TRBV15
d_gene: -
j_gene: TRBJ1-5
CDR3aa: CAAGGQLGQPQHF

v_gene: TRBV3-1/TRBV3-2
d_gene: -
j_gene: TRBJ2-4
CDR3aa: CASSQDRSGSAKNIQYF

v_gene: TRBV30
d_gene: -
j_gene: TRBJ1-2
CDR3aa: CAWSVGGGGRGNYGYTF

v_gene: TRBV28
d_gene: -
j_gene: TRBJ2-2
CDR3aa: CASRPPGANTGELFF

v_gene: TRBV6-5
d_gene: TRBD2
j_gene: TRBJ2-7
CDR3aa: CASTPARGGYEQYF

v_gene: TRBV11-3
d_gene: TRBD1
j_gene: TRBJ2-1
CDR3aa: CASSSGQGAEQFF

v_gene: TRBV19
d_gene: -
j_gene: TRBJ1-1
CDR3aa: CASSPHRDTEAFF

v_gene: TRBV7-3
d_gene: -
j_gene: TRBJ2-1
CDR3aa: CASSPEGSSYNEQFF

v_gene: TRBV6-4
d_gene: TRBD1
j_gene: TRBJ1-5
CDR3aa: CASSVIRTGETQPQHF

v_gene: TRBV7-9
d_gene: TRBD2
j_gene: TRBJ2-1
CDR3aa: CASSLAASGGYEQFF

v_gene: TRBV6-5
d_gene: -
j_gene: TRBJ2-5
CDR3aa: CASSRGGTVQETQYF

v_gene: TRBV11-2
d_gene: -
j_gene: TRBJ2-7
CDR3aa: CASSSRMNEQYF

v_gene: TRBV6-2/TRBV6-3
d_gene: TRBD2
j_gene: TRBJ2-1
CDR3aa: CASSNERGEQFF

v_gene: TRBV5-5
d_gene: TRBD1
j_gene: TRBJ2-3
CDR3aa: CASSTAGQGVYGDTQYF

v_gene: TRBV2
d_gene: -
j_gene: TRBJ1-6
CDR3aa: CASSRGSSPLHF

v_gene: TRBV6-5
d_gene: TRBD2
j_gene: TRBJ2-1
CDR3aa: CASSQRESSYNEQFF